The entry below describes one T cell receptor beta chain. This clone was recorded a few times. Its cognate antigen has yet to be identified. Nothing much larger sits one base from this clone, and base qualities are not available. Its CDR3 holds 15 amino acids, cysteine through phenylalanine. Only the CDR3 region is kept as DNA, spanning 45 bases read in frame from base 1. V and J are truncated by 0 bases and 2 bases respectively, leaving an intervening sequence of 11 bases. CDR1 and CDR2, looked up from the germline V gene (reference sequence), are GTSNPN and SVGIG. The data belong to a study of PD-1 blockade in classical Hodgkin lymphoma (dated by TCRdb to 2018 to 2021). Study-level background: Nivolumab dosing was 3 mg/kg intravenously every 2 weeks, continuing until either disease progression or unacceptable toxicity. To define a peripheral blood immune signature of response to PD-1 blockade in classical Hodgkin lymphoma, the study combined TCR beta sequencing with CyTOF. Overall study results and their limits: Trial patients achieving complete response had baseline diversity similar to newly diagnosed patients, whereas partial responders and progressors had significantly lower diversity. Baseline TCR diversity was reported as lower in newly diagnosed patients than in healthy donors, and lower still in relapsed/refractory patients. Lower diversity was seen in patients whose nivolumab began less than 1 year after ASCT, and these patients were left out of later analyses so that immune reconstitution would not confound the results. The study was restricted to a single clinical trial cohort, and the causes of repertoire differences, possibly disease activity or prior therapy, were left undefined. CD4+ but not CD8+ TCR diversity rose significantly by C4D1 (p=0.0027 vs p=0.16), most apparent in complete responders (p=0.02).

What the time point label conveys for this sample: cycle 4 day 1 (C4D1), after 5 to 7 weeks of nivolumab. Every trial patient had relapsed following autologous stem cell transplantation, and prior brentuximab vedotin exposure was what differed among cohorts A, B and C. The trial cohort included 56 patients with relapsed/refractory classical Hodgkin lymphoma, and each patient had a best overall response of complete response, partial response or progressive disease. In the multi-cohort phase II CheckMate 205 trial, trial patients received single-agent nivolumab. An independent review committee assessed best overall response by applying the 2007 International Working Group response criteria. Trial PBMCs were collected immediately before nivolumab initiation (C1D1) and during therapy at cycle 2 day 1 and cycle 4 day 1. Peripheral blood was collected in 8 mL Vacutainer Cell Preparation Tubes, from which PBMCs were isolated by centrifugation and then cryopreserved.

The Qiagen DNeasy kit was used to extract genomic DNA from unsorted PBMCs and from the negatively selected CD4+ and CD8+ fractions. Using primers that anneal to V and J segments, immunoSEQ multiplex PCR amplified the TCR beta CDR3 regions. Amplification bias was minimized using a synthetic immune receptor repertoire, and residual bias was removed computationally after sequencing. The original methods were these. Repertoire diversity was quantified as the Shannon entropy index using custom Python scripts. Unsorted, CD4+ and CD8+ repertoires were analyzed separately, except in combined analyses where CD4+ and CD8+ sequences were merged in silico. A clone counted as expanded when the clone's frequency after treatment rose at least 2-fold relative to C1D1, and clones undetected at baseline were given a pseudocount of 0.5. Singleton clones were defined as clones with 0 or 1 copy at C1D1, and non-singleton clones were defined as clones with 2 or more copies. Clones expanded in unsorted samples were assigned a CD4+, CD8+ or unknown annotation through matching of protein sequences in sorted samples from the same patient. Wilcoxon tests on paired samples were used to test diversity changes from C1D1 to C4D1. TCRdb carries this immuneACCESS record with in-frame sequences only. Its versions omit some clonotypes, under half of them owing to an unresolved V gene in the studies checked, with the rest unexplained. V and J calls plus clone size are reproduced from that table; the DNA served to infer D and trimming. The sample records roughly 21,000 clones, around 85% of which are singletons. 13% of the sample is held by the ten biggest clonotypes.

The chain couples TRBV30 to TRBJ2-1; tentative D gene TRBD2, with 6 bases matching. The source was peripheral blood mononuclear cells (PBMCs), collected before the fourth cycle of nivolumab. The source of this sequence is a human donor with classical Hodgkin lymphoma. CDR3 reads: CAWSVYGGTYNEQFF. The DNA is TGTGCCTGGAGTGTATACGGGGGAACCTACAATGAGCAGTTCTTC.